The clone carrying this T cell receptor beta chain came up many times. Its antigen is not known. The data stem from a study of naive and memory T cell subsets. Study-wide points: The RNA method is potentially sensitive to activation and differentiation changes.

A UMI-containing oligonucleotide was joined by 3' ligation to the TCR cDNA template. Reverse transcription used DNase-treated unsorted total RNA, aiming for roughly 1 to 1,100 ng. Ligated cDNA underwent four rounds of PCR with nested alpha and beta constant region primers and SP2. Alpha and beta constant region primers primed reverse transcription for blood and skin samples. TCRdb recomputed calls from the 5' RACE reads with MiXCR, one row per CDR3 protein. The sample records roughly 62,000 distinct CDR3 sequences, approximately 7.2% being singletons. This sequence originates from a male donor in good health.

The CDR3 region has the DNA TGTGCCAGCAGTTTGGACAGAGGCTCTGGAAACACCATATATTTT. Encoded protein: CASSLDRGSGNTIYF. The rearrangement joins TRBV28 to TRBJ1-3, with a possible D match to TRBD1 (6 bases). Trimming cost V 3 bases and J 0 bases, with 9 bases left between them. CDR1 and CDR2 (germline): MDHEN, SYDVKM. The CDR3 length is 15 residues.